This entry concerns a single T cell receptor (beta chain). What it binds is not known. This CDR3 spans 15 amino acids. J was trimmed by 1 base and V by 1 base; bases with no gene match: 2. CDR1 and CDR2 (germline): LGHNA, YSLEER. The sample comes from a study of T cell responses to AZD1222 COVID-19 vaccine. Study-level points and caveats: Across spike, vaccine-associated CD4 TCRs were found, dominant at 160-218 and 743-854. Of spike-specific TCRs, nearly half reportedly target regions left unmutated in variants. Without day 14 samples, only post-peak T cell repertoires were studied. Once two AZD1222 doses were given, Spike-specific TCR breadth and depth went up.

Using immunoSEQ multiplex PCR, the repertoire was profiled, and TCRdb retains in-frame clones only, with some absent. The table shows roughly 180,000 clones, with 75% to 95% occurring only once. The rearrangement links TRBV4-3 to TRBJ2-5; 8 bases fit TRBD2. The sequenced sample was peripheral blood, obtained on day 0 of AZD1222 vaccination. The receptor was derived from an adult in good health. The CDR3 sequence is CASSQGAGGQETQYF. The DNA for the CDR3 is TGCGCCAGCAGCCAAGGGGCGGGGGGCCAAGAGACCCAGTACTTC.